What follows are 3 T cell receptor beta chains derived from one specimen sequenced in a study of PD-1 blockade in classical Hodgkin lymphoma (dated by TCRdb to 2018 to 2021). Libraries were built with the immunoSEQ multiplex PCR assay. TCRdb retrieved this table from immuneACCESS and kept in-frame rearrangements only. Not all clones are present; in checked studies, unresolved V genes account for under half, and no reason is known for the remainder. The sample contains tens of thousands of clones, over 55% of them found a single time. Clones ranked in the top ten supply 3% of the sample. The sample's time point, from its label and the paper: cycle 1 day 1 (C1D1), immediately before nivolumab initiation. Every trial patient had relapsed following autologous stem cell transplantation, and prior brentuximab vedotin exposure was what differed among cohorts A, B and C. The sequences come from peripheral blood mononuclear cells (PBMCs), collected at baseline. The receptors come from a human donor with classical Hodgkin lymphoma.

This chain joins TRBV29-1 and TRBJ1-2; the match to TRBD1 covers 9 bases. V gave up 6 bases and J gave up 8 bases; unmatched junction bases: 7. Germline V gene sequence: CDR1 SQVTM, CDR2 ANQGSEA. This CDR3 spans 12 amino acids. The DNA for the CDR3 is TGCAGCGTCTTAACAGGGGGCTGGGGCTACACCTTC. Amino acids: CSVLTGGWGYTF.

The chain recombines TRBV7-6 with TRBJ2-2; D perhaps matches TRBD2 (5 bases). V was clipped by 4 bases and J by 3 bases, with 12 bases between them. The germline gives CDR1 SGHVS, CDR2 FNYEAQ. The CDR3 sequence is 15 residues long. CDR3 sequence reads: CASSSQGLYTGELFF. In DNA, the CDR3 is TGTGCCAGCAGCTCACAAGGACTGTACACCGGGGAGCTGTTTTTT.

J is TRBJ1-4 and V is TRBV7-2, with TRBD1 as a possible D gene (6 bases). V was trimmed by 6 bases and J by 4 bases, leaving 15 bases between them. This CDR3 contains 15 residues. The germline V gene has CDR1 SGHTA and CDR2 FQGNSA. The CDR3: CASSSRQANNEKLFF. CDR3 DNA: TGTGCCAGCAGTTCAAGACAGGCCAATAATGAAAAACTGTTTTTT.